Below, one TCR beta chain is given with its context. Its antigen remains unidentified. The sample belongs to a study of a mutant IDH1 vaccine in newly diagnosed glioma. Background on the study: Treated patients showed a male proportion of roughly 60%, a female proportion of roughly 38%, and a mean age of about 41 years.

Sequencing used immunoSEQ multiplex PCR; TCRdb keeps in-frame clones, though not all of them. This table holds about 65,000 clones, about four fifths found once. The time point here: week 35, safety follow-up. What each vaccine dose contained was 300 ug of mutant IDH1 20-mer peptide, accompanied by topical imiquimod. The sample was PBMCs, taken from a glioma patient whose treatment included an IDH1 peptide vaccine. The clonotype comes from a man between 35 and 55 years old with glioma.

The CDR3 DNA follows: TGTGCCATCAGTGATTTTGGACTAGACGCGGAGACCCAGTACTTC. Its translation is CAISDFGLDAETQYF. J is TRBJ2-5 and V is TRBV10-3; 7 bases fit TRBD2. Germline V gene lookup returns CDR1 ENHRY and CDR2 SYGVKD. V shed 3 bases, J shed 5 bases, and the junction held 9 bases outside the gene matches. This CDR3 contains 15 residues.